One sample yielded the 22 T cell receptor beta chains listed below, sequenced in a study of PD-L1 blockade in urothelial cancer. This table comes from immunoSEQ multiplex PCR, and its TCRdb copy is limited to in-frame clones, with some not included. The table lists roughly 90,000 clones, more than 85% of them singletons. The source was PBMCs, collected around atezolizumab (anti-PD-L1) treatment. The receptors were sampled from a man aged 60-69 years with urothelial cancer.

CDR3 DNA sequence: TGTGCCAGCAGTTATTCCGGGACAGGGGCGTATGAGCAGTTCTTC. The encoded protein is CASSYSGTGAYEQFF. The chain uses TRBV6-5 and TRBJ2-1; 10 nucleotides match TRBD1. The CDR3 is 15 residues long. J lost 8 bases, V lost 3 bases, and 7 bases had no gene match. The germline V gene has CDR1 MNHEY and CDR2 SVGAGI.

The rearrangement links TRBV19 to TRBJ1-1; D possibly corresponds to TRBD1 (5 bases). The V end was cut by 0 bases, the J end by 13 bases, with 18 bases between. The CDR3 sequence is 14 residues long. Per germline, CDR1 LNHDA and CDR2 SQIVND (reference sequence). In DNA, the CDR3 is TGTGCCAGTAGTATAGATCGATCTAGGGGTTACGGTTTCTTT. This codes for CASSIDRSRGYGFF.

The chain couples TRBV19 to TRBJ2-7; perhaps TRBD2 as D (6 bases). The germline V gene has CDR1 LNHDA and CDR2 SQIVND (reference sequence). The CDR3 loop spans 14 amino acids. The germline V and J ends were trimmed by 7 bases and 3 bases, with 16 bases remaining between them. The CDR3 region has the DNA TGTGCCAGTACCTCCTCCCCGGAGGGCTACGAGCAGTACTTC. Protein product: CASTSSPEGYEQYF.

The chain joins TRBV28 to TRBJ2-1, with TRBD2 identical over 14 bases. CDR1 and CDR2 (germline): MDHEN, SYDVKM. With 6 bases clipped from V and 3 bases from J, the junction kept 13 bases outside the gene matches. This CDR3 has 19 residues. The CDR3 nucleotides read TGTGCCAGCAGCCACTCTGGGACTAGCGGGAGTCAATACTACAATGAGCAGTTCTTC. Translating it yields CASSHSGTSGSQYYNEQFF.

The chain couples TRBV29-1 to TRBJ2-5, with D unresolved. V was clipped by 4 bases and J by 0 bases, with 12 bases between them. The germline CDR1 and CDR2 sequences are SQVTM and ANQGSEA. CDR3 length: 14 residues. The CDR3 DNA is TGCAGCGTTGGAGCGTTTGGGTACCAAGAGACCCAGTACTTC. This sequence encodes CSVGAFGYQETQYF. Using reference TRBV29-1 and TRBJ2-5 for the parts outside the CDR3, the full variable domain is SAVISQKPSRDICQRGTSLTIQCQVDSQVTMMFWYRQQPGQSLTLIATANQGSEATYESGFVIDKFPISRPNLTFSTLTVSNMSPEDSSIYLCSVGAFGYQETQYFGPGTRLLVL.

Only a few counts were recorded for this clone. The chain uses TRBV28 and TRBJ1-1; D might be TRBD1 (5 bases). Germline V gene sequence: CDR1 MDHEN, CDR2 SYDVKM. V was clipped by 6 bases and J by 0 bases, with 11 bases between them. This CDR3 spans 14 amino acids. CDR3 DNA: TGTGCCAGCAGGCCCCCACAGGTGAACACTGAAGCTTTCTTT. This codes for CASRPPQVNTEAFF.

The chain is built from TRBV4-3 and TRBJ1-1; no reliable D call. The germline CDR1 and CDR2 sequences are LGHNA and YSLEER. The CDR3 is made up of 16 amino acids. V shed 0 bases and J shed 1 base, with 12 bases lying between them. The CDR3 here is CASSQDIGVRNTEAFF. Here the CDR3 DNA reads TGCGCCAGCAGCCAAGATATCGGTGTGAGGAACACTGAAGCTTTCTTT.

This CDR3 reads CASSRQGARNQPQHF. Here the CDR3 DNA reads TGTGCCAGCTCCAGACAGGGGGCGCGCAATCAGCCCCAGCATTTT. The rearrangement joins TRBV18 to TRBJ1-5; 10 nucleotides agree with TRBD1. This CDR3 spans 15 amino acids. V lost 6 bases to trimming and J lost 2 bases; unmatched junction nucleotides: 4. Germline V CDR1 and CDR2: KGHSH, LQKENI.

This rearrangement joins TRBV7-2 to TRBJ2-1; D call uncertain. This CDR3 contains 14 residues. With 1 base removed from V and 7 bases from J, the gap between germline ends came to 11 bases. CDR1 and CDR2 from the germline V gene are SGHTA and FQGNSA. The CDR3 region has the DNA TGTGCCAGCAGCTTAGTCCCCGCGATAAATGAGCAGTTCTTC. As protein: CASSLVPAINEQFF.

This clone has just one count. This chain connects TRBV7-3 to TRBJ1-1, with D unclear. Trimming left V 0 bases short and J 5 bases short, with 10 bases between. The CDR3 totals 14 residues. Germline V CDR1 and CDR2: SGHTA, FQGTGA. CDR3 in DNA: TGTGCCAGCAGCTTAACTGAGAGTGCTACTGAAGCTTTCTTT. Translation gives CASSLTESATEAFF.

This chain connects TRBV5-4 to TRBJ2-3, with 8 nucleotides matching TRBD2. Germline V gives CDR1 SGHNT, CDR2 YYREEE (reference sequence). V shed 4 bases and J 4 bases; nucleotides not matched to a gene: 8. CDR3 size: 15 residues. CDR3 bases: TGTGCCAGCAGCCGCCGGGAGGGTGTATCAGATACGCAGTATTTT. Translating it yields CASSRREGVSDTQYF.

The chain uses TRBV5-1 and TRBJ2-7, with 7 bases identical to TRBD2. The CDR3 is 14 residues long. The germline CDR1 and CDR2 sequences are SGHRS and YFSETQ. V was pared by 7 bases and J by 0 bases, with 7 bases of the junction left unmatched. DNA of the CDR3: TGCGCCAGCCAAGCGGGACTACTCTCCTACGAGCAGTACTTC. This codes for CASQAGLLSYEQYF. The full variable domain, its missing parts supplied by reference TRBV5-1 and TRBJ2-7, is KAGVTQTPRYLIKTRGQQVTLSCSPISGHRSVSWYQQTPGQGLQFLFEYFSETQRNKGNFPGRFSGRQFSNSRSEMNVSTLELGDSALYLCASQAGLLSYEQYFGPGTRLTVT.

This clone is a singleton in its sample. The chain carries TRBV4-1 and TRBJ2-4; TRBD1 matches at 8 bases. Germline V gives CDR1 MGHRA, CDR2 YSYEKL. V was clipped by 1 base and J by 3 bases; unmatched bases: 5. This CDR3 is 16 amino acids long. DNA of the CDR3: TGCGCCAGCAGCCAAGTACAGGGGGATGTCAAAAACATTCAGTACTTC. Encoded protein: CASSQVQGDVKNIQYF.

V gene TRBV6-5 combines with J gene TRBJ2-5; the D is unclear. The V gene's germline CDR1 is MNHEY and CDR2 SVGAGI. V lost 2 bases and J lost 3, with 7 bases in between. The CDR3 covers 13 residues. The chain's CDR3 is CASSYGGEETQYF. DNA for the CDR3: TGTGCCAGCAGTTACGGCGGCGAAGAGACCCAGTACTTC.

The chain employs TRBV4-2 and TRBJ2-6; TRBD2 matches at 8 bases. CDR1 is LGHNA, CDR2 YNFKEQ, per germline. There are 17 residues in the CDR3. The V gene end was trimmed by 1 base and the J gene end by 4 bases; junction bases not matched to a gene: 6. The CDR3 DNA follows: TGTGCCAGCAGCCAAGGAGCGGGAGCGGGGGGGGCCAACGTCCTGACTTTC. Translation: CASSQGAGAGGANVLTF.

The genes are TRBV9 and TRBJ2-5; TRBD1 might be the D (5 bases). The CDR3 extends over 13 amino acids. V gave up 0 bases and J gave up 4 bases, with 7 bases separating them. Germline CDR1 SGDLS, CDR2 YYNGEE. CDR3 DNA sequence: TGTGCCAGCAGCGTAGGGGGCCTAGAGACCCAGTACTTC. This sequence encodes CASSVGGLETQYF.

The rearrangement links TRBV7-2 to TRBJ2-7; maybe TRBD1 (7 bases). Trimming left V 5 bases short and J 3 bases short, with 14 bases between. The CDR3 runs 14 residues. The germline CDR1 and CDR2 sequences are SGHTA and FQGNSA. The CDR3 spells CASSTRQGGYEQYF. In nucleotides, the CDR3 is TGTGCCAGCAGCACAAGACAGGGAGGCTACGAGCAGTACTTC.

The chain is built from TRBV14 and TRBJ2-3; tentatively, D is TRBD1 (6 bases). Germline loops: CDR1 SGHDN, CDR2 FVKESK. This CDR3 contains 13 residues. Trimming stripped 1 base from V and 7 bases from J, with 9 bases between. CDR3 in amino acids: CASSQVQGNTQYF. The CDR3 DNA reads TGTGCCAGCAGCCAAGTTCAGGGGAATACGCAGTATTTT.

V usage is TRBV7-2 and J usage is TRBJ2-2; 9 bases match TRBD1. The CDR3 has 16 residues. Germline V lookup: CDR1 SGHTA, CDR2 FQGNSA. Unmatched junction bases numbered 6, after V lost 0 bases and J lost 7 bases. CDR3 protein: CASSLAGQGNFGELFF. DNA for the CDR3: TGTGCCAGCAGCTTAGCGGGACAGGGTAATTTCGGGGAGCTGTTTTTT.

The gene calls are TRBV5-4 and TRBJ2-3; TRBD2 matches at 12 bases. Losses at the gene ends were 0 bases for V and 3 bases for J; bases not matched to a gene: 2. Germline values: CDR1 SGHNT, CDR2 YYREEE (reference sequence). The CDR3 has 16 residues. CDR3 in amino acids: CASSLGLAGVTDTQYF. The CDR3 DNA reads TGTGCCAGCAGCTTGGGACTAGCGGGGGTTACAGATACGCAGTATTTT.

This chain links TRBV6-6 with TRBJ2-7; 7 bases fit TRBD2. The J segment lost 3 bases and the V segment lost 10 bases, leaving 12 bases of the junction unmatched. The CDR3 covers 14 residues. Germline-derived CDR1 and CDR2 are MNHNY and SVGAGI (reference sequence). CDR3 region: CATFHPGGVYEQYF. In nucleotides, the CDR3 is TGTGCCACCTTCCACCCGGGAGGAGTCTACGAGCAGTACTTC.

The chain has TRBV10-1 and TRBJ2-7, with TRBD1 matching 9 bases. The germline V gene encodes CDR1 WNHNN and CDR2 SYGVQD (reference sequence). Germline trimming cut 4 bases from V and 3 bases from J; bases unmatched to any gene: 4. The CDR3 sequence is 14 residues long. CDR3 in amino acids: CASSAGTGFYEQYF. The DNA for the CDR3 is TGCGCCAGCAGTGCCGGGACAGGGTTCTACGAGCAGTACTTC.